The 6 T cell receptor beta chains presented below share a single source sample, sequenced in a study of T cell repertoires in cytomegalovirus infection. One entry per CDR3 protein, called by TCRdb with MiXCR from the reads. The sample has about 130,000 distinct CDR3 sequences, 8.8% seen once; the top ten hold over 9.5%. The sequencing sample was made of PBMCs. These receptors all stem from a human donor in good health (CMV status not recorded). Some clones in this sample may be carry-over from other donors' samples.

This clonotype was detected many times. The CDR3 region is CASSQQGGEQYF. DNA of the CDR3: TGTGCCAGCAGCCAACAGGGAGGCGAGCAGTACTTC. V is TRBV7-2 and J is TRBJ2-7; possibly TRBD1 or TRBD2 for D (6 bases each). CDR1 is SGHTA, CDR2 FQGNSA, per germline. V was clipped by 5 bases and J by 6 bases, with 11 bases between them. This CDR3 has 12 amino acids.

This clonotype was counted at least ten times. The chain employs TRBV6-4 and TRBJ2-2; D remains ambiguous. Deletions cut 5 bases from V and 7 bases from J, with 11 bases between. The CDR3 has 13 amino acids. Germline CDR1 is MRHNA and CDR2 is SNTAGT. The CDR3 region has the DNA TGTGCCAGCAGTTCCGAGAGTCACGGGGAGCTGTTTTTT. Protein sequence: CASSSESHGELFF.

The sample holds a few counts of this clonotype. The rearrangement joins TRBV2 to TRBJ1-5; TRBD1 might be the D (5 bases). CDR3 size: 15 residues. Germline V gene lookup returns CDR1 SNHLY and CDR2 FYNNEI. Trimming cost V 8 bases and J 0 bases, with 14 bases left between them. The CDR3 sequence is CASCWGLDSNQPQHF. CDR3 DNA sequence: TGTGCCAGCTGCTGGGGGTTGGATAGCAATCAGCCCCAGCATTTT.

As to this clonotype: An end of the junction does not agree with germline; a read error may underlie this. This rearrangement joins TRBV4-1 to TRBJ1-6; perhaps TRBD1 as D (5 bases). Germline CDR1 and CDR2: MGHRA and YSYEKL. The CDR3 contains 15 residues. In nucleotides, the CDR3 is TGTGCCAGCAGCCAGGGAGACGGAGATAATTCACCCCTCCACTTT. Protein: CASSQGDGDNSPLHF.

This clonotype was seen ten or more times. The chain couples TRBV28 to TRBJ2-7, with D unclear. This CDR3 contains 12 residues. Between the trimmed V and J ends, which lost 7 bases and 3 bases, there was a span of 10 bases. CDR1 and CDR2 (germline): MDHEN, SYDVKM. The CDR3 loop is CASMNSGYEQYF. The CDR3 coding sequence is TGTGCCAGCATGAACTCGGGCTACGAGCAGTACTTC.

The chain has TRBV15 and TRBJ1-2; TRBD1 agrees at 7 bases. Germline CDR1 reads LNHNV; CDR2 reads YYDKDF (reference sequence). The CDR3 is made up of 14 amino acids. After removal of 0 bases from V and 12 bases from J, the junction contained 10 bases not matched to a gene. CDR3 coding DNA: TGTGCCACCAGCAGAGAACCGACAGGGCCAGAGCACACCTTC. Amino acid sequence: CATSREPTGPEHTF.